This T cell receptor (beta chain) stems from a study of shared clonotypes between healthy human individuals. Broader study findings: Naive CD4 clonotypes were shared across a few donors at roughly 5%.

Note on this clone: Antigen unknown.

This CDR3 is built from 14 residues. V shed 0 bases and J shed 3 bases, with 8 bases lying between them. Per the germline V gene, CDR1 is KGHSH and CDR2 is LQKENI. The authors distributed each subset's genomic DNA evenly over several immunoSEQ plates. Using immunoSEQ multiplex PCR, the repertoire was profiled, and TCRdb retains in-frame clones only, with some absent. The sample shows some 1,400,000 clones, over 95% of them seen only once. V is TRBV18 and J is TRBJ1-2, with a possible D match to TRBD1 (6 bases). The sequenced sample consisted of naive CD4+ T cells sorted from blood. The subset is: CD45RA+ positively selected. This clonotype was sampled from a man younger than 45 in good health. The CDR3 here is CASSPPEGDYGYTF. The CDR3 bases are TGTGCCAGCTCACCACCGGAGGGGGACTATGGCTACACCTTC.